The present TCR beta chain was sequenced within a study of response to subunit inactivated influenza vaccine. In TCRdb, the RT-PCR reads were re-called with MiXCR into one record per CDR3 protein. The sample has about 520,000 distinct CDR3 sequences, around 25% seen once. A word on this clonotype: Its antigen is unknown.

V was pared by 0 bases and J by 4 bases, with 6 bases between. The CDR3 is made up of 13 amino acids. The germline gives CDR1 LGHNA, CDR2 YNFKEQ. Findings and caveats of the study: The authors proposed limited new T cell recruitment per seasonal influenza vaccination.

The clonotype comes from a man aged 45-65 years who received an inactivated influenza vaccine. The chain employs TRBV4-2 and TRBJ1-1; no clear D gene. The sample in question was CD4+ T cells sorted from PBMCs, obtained around 5 days after vaccination. The CDR3 DNA is TGTGCCAGCAGCCAAGAAGGGTTCACTGAAGCTTTCTTT. This translates into CASSQEGFTEAFF.